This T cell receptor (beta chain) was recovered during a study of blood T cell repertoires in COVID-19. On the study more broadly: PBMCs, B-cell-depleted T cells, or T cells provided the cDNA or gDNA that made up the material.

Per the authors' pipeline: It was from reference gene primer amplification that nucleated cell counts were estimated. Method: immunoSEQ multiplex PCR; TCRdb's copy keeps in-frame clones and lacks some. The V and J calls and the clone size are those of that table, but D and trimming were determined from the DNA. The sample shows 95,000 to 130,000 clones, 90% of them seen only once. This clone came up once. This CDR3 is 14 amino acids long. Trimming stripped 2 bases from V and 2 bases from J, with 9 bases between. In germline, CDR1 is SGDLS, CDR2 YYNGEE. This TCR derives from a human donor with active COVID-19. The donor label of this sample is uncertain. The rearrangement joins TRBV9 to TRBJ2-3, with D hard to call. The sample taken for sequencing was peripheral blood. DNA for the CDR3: TGTGCCAGCAGCGTTCGACAATCCACAGATACGCAGTATTTT. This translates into CASSVRQSTDTQYF.